The 26 T cell receptor beta chains in this list originate from one sample, sequenced in a study of CD8 T cells in ankylosing spondylitis. TCRdb used MiXCR to reprocess the 5' RACE reads, holding one entry per CDR3 protein. The sample carries 300,000 to 350,000 distinct CDR3 sequences, about 20% recorded once. Sequencing was performed on blood, either unsorted or a sorted T cell fraction (not recorded which). The source is a female donor with ankylosing spondylitis or in good health (not recorded which).

The rearrangement links TRBV10-3 to TRBJ2-7; no firm D call. The V end lost 2 bases, the J end lost 1 base, and 3 bases lay between the germline ends. The length of the CDR3 is 12 residues. Per germline, CDR1 ENHRY and CDR2 SYGVKD. The chain's CDR3 is CAISEGSYEQYF. CDR3 nucleotides: TGTGCCATCAGTGAGGGGTCCTACGAGCAGTACTTC.

This clonotype showed up just a few times. J is TRBJ2-3 and V is TRBV10-3; 10 bases match TRBD2. V dropped 2 bases and J dropped 1; count of bases not matched to a gene: 0. CDR3 size: 15 residues. The germline V gene has CDR1 ENHRY and CDR2 SYGVKD. Written as DNA, the CDR3 is TGTGCCATCAGTGAGGGACTAGCGGGCACAGATACGCAGTATTTT. Encoded protein: CAISEGLAGTDTQYF.

In this sample, this clonotype turned up a few times. V usage is TRBV7-2 and J usage is TRBJ2-1; D is unclear. Trimming took 5 bases from V and 5 from J, leaving 16 bases between them. CDR1 is SGHTA and CDR2 is FQGNSA in the germline V gene. CDR3 length: 15 residues. The CDR3 DNA reads TGTGCCAGCAGCCTCGACCTAGTTCTTCACAATGAGCAGTTCTTC. Translated, it gives CASSLDLVLHNEQFF.

There are a few counts of this clonotype. This chain connects TRBV11-3 to TRBJ2-5; D is ambiguous. Germline assignment: CDR1 SGHNT and CDR2 YENEEA. The V gene lost 5 bases and the J gene lost 5 bases, with 9 bases spanning the gap. This CDR3 is built from 12 residues. In DNA form, the CDR3 reads TGTGCCAGCAGCACCGCCGGTGAGACCCAGTACTTC. This gives the protein CASSTAGETQYF. Based on the CDR3 plus reference TRBV11-3 and TRBJ2-5, the full variable domain is EAGVVQSPRYKIIEKKQPVAFWCNPISGHNTLYWYLQNLGQGPELLIRYENEEAVDDSQLPKDRFSAERLKGVDSTLKIQPAELGDSAVYLCASSTAGETQYFGPGTRLLVL.

This clonotype was seen a handful of times. The CDR3 bases are TGTGCCAGCAGTTCCTCCGACAGAACCTATGGCTACACCTTC. The encoded protein is CASSSSDRTYGYTF. V and J are TRBV12-3 or TRBV12-4 and TRBJ1-2; a possible D gene is TRBD1 (5 bases). The V gene lost 4 bases and the J gene lost 4 bases, with 13 bases spanning the gap. This CDR3 region has 14 residues.

The table lists this clonotype with many counts. The chain links TRBV4-2 to TRBJ2-5, with D perhaps being TRBD1 or TRBD2 (5 bases each). Per germline, CDR1 LGHNA and CDR2 YNFKEQ. This CDR3 has 16 residues. V was clipped by 4 bases and J by 1 base, with 16 bases between them. CDR3 coding DNA: TGTGCCAGCAGCCTTAGGGGACCAGGGACCCAAGAGACCCAGTACTTC. This translates into CASSLRGPGTQETQYF.

This clonotype was detected only a few times. This rearrangement joins TRBV28 to TRBJ2-7, with 7 bases lining up with TRBD1. The CDR3 totals 15 residues. J gave up 4 bases and V 4 bases, and 10 bases lay outside the gene matches. Looked up from germline, CDR1 is MDHEN and CDR2 is SYDVKM. The CDR3 reads CASSSPGGARYEQYF. The CDR3 DNA reads TGTGCCAGCAGTTCACCAGGGGGAGCACGATACGAGCAGTACTTC.

This clonotype was picked up a small number of times. CDR3 sequence reads: CASSPHPDRDGYEQYF. As DNA, the CDR3 is TGTGCCAGCAGTCCCCACCCTGACAGGGATGGTTACGAGCAGTACTTC. V gene TRBV6-2 or TRBV6-3 combines with J gene TRBJ2-7; 7 bases align to TRBD1. The trim removed 5 bases at V and 4 bases at J, leaving 14 bases unmatched. Germline V gene data show CDR1 as MNHEY and CDR2 as SVGEGT. This CDR3 region has 16 residues.

The gene calls are TRBV12-3 or TRBV12-4 and TRBJ1-2; TRBD1 matches 10 bases. V shed 6 bases and J 8 bases; nucleotides not matched to a gene: 6. The CDR3 consists of 13 residues. The CDR3 sequence is CASSGTGVDGYTF. DNA for the CDR3: TGTGCCAGCAGCGGGACAGGGGTAGACGGCTACACCTTC.

This clonotype was seen at least ten times. The chain couples TRBV20-1 to TRBJ2-5; no clear D gene. The CDR3 has 14 residues. Per germline, CDR1 DFQATT and CDR2 SNEGSKA (reference sequence). Trimming cost V 5 bases and J 1 base, with 14 bases left between them. CDR3 loop: CSADGRAFQETQYF. The CDR3 bases are TGCAGTGCTGACGGCCGAGCCTTCCAAGAGACCCAGTACTTC.

The J gene is TRBJ1-1, the V gene TRBV20-1; TRBD1 matches at 8 bases. Germline V CDR1 and CDR2: DFQATT, SNEGSKA (reference sequence). V lost 2 bases and J lost 0; bases outside the gene matches: 5. The CDR3 spans 15 residues. This chain's CDR3 is CSARQAGGLNTEAFF. CDR3 sequence (DNA): TGCAGTGCTAGACAAGCAGGGGGCTTGAACACTGAAGCTTTCTTT.

This clonotype showed up just a few times. V is TRBV20-1 and J is TRBJ2-1, with 7 positions matching TRBD2. Germline CDR1 and CDR2: DFQATT and SNEGSKA (reference sequence). V lost 5 bases and J lost 1; bases outside the gene matches: 20. The CDR3 runs 19 residues. CDR3 DNA sequence: TGCAGTGCTGTAGCCGGTGGGGGGAGGGCCCTAGGTTCCTACAATGAGCAGTTCTTC. Encoded protein: CSAVAGGGRALGSYNEQFF.

This clonotype showed up just a few times. V and J are TRBV19 and TRBJ1-2; 7 bases fit TRBD1. CDR1 and CDR2 (germline): LNHDA, SQIVND (reference sequence). CDR3 size: 15 residues. With V trimmed by 4 bases and J by 1 base, 6 bases remained unmatched. In DNA, the CDR3 is TGTGCCAGTAGTAAGCGGACAGGCAATAACTATGGCTACACCTTC. As protein: CASSKRTGNNYGYTF.

This chain connects TRBV7-8 to TRBJ2-7; 7 bases are shared with TRBD2. Per the germline V gene, CDR1 is SGHVS and CDR2 is FQNEAQ. The CDR3 runs to 12 residues. V lost 4 bases, J lost 7 bases, and 4 bases stayed unmatched. CDR3 amino acids: CASSYQRGEQYF. For the CDR3, the DNA is TGTGCCAGCAGCTATCAGCGGGGTGAGCAGTACTTC.

The V gene is TRBV6-6, the J gene TRBJ1-1; D remains ambiguous. This CDR3 has 13 amino acids. CDR1 MNHNY and CDR2 SVGAGI come from the germline V gene (reference sequence). V shed 6 bases and J shed 5 bases, with 13 bases lying between them. CDR3 nucleotides: TGTGCCAGCAGAGGACCGGCGGGGACTGAAGCTTTCTTT. This sequence encodes CASRGPAGTEAFF.

The chain joins TRBV20-1 to TRBJ2-7; 12 positions match TRBD2. Germline CDR1 and CDR2: DFQATT and SNEGSKA (reference sequence). V shed 6 bases, J shed 5 bases, and the junction held 14 bases outside the gene matches. The CDR3 length is 16 residues. This CDR3 reads CSALGPTSGSINEQYF. The CDR3 DNA follows: TGCAGTGCCCTAGGGCCGACTAGCGGGAGTATTAACGAGCAGTACTTC.

The V and J genes are TRBV3-1 and TRBJ1-4, with a tentative D call TRBD1 (6 bases). The V end lost 0 bases, the J end lost 8 bases, and 10 bases lay between the germline ends. The CDR3 consists of 14 residues. Germline lookup yields CDR1 LGHDT and CDR2 YNNKEL (reference sequence). The DNA of the CDR3 is TGTGCCAGCAGCCAAGATCGGACAGTAGAAAAACTGTTTTTT. It specifies CASSQDRTVEKLFF. The full variable domain, completed using reference TRBV3-1 and TRBJ1-4, is DTAVSQTPKYLVTQMGNDKSIKCEQNLGHDTMYWYKQDSKKFLKIMFSYNNKELIINETVPNRFSPKSPDKAHLNLHINSLELGDSAVYFCASSQDRTVEKLFFGSGTQLSVL.

Only a few counts were recorded for this clonotype. This chain links TRBV28 with TRBJ1-1, with TRBD1 as a possible D gene (5 bases). Between the trimmed V and J ends, which lost 8 bases and 1 base, there was a span of 14 bases. From germline, CDR1 is MDHEN and CDR2 SYDVKM. CDR3 length equals 14 residues. CDR3 in DNA: TGTGCCAGCGGACCCCGACAGACGAACACTGAAGCTTTCTTT. Translated, it gives CASGPRQTNTEAFF.

The chain couples TRBV6-1 to TRBJ1-1, with 7 bases matching TRBD1. The length of the CDR3 is 13 residues. Germline V gene sequence: CDR1 MNHNS, CDR2 SASEGT. V shed 11 bases and J 4 bases; nucleotides not matched to a gene: 10. In DNA, the CDR3 is TGTGCCGCGAACAGGGGTGTGGGCACTGAAGCTTTCTTT. This translates into CAANRGVGTEAFF.

In its sample, this clonotype was seen a few times. The genes are TRBV3-1 and TRBJ1-4, with D unclear. Germline V lookup: CDR1 LGHDT, CDR2 YNNKEL (reference sequence). The CDR3 length is 13 residues. V shed 4 bases and J shed 8 bases, with 11 bases lying between them. The CDR3 region has the DNA TGTGCCAGCAGCCCCCTACTTGGGGAAAAACTGTTTTTT. It encodes CASSPLLGEKLFF.

The chain uses TRBV7-6 and TRBJ2-5; possible D gene TRBD2, 6 bases. CDR1 and CDR2 from the germline V gene are SGHVS and FNYEAQ. The length of the CDR3 is 12 residues. Trimming removed 1 base from V and 7 bases from J, with 7 bases in between. CDR3 in DNA: TGTGCCAGCAGCTTAGGGGGGGTGACCCAGTACTTC. It yields the protein CASSLGGVTQYF.

In its sample, this clonotype was seen a few times. This rearrangement joins TRBV20-1 to TRBJ2-2, with TRBD2 matching over 8 bases. The CDR3 covers 15 residues. With 5 bases clipped from V and 6 bases from J, the junction kept 11 bases outside the gene matches. The germline V gene has CDR1 DFQATT and CDR2 SNEGSKA (reference sequence). The CDR3 here is CSAPPREGLAGELFF. For the CDR3, the DNA is TGCAGTGCTCCCCCCCGGGAGGGCCTTGCCGGGGAGCTGTTTTTT.

This clonotype was seen at least ten times. This chain joins TRBV7-9 and TRBJ1-1; possibly TRBD1 for D (6 bases). The CDR3 contains 17 residues. Germline CDR1 SEHNR, CDR2 FQNEAQ (reference sequence). V was pared by 7 bases and J by 0 bases, with 21 bases between. CDR3 residues: CASNSRGAGHLNTEAFF. CDR3 nucleotides: TGTGCCAGCAACTCGAGGGGGGCAGGGCATTTGAACACTGAAGCTTTCTTT.

The V gene is TRBV7-2, the J gene TRBJ2-7; 14 bases line up with TRBD2. This CDR3 spans 15 amino acids. The germline V gene encodes CDR1 SGHTA and CDR2 FQGNSA. V shed 6 bases, J shed 2 bases, and the junction held 3 bases outside the gene matches. Here the CDR3 DNA reads TGTGCCAGCAGTGGACTAGCGGGAGGTACCTACGAGCAGTACTTC. Translating gives CASSGLAGGTYEQYF.

This clonotype is a singleton in its sample. The chain employs TRBV11-2 and TRBJ2-2; possibly TRBD2 for D (5 bases). Germline assignment: CDR1 SGHAT and CDR2 FQNNGV. V was trimmed by 5 bases and J by 4 bases, leaving 14 bases between them. The CDR3 is 15 residues long. Here the CDR3 reads CASSPQSGLTGELFF. CDR3 sequence (DNA): TGTGCCAGCAGCCCTCAGAGCGGACTCACCGGGGAGCTGTTTTTT.

The chain has TRBV27 and TRBJ2-7, with D perhaps matching TRBD1 (5 bases). The germline CDR1 and CDR2 sequences are MNHEY and SMNVEV (reference sequence). This CDR3 spans 11 amino acids. V lost 5 bases and J lost 7, with 9 bases in between. CDR3: CASSNRQEQYF. The CDR3 bases are TGTGCCAGCAGTAATCGACAGGAGCAGTACTTC.